The subject of this entry is one T cell receptor beta chain. What it binds is not known. This entry is derived from a study of T cells in Graves' hyperthyroidism and ophthalmopathy. Study-wide findings and caveats: Peripheral blood also featured most of the thyroid clonotypes expanded above 0.001. A model of 13 V-J pairs discriminated ophthalmopathy from stable hyperthyroidism.

Among ophthalmopathy patients, the Clinical Activity Score reached at least 3, the NOSPECS grade reached at least 4, and duration remained under 3 months. The study left out patients who had uncontrolled infection, other autoimmune disease, pregnancy or lactation. The CDR3 contains 16 residues. Germline CDR1 reads WSHSY; CDR2 reads SAAADI. The V end was cut by 0 bases, the J end by 4 bases, with 16 bases between. Using RNA transcripts as the source, TCR beta CDR3 regions were amplified. The primer set for the first-round RT-PCR of the TCR CDR3 was HTBI. TCRdb called the multiplex PCR reads again in MiXCR, with one record for every CDR3 protein. The data hold 600,000 to 650,000 distinct CDR3 sequences, with less than 25% observed a single time.

The genes are TRBV10-2 and TRBJ2-7; D may be TRBD2 (6 bases). The origin of this receptor is a young man with Graves' ophthalmopathy. The sample consisted of blood. CDR3 loop: CASSESGGGTLYEQYF. CDR3 nucleotide sequence: TGCGCCAGCAGTGAGTCTGGGGGAGGAACACTGTACGAGCAGTACTTC.